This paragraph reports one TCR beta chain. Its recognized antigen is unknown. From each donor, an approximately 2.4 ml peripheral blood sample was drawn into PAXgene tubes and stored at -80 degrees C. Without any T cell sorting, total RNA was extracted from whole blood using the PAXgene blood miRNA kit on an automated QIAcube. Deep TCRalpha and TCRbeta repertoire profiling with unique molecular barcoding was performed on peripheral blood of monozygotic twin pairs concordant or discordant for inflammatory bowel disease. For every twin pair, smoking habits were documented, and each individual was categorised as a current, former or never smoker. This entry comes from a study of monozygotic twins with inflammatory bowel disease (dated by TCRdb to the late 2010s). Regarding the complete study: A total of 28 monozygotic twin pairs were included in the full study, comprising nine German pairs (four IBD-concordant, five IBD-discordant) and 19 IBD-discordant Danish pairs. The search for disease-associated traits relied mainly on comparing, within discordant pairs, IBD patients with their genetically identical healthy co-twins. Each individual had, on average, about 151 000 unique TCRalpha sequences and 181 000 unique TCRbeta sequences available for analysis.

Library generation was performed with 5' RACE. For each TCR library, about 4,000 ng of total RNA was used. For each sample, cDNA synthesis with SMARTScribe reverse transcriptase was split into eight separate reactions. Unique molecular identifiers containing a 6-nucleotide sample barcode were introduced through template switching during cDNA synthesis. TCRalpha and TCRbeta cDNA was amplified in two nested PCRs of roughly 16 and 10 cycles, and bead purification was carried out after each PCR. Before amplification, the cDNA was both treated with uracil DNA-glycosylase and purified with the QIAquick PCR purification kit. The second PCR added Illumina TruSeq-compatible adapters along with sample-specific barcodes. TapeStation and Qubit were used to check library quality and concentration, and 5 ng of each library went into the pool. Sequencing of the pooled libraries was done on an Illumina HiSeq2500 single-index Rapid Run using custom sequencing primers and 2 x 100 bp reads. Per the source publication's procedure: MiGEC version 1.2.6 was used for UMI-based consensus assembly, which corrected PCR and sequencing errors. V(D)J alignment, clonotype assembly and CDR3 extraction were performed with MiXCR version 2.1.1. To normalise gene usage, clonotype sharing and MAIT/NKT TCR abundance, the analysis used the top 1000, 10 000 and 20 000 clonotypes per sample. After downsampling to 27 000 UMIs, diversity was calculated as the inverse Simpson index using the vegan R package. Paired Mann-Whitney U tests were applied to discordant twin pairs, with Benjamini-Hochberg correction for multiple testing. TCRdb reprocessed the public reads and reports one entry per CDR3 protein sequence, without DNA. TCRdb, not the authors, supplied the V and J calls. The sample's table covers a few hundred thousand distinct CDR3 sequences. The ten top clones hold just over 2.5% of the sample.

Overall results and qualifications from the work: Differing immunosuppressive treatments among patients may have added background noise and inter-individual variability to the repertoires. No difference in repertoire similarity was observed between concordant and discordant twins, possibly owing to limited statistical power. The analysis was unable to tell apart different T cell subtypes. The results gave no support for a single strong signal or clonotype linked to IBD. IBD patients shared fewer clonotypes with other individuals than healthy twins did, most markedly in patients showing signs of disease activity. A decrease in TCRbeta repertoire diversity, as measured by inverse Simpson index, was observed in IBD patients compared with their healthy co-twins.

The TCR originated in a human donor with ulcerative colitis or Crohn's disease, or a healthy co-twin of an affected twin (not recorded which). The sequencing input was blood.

The CDR3 corresponds to CASSVSTANTEAFF. Recombination linked TRBV5-1 to TRBJ1-1; checking the TCRdb D call of TRBD1 is not possible without DNA. The CDR3, from cysteine to phenylalanine, totals 14 residues. The record lacks a DNA sequence. The germline V gene supplies CDR1 SGHRS and CDR2 YFSETQ. Joined to the reference TRBV5-1 and TRBJ1-1 proteins, this CDR3 gives the full variable domain: KAGVTQTPRYLIKTRGQQVTLSCSPISGHRSVSWYQQTPGQGLQFLFEYFSETQRNKGNFPGRFSGRQFSNSRSEMNVSTLELGDSALYLCASSVSTANTEAFFGQGTRLTVV.